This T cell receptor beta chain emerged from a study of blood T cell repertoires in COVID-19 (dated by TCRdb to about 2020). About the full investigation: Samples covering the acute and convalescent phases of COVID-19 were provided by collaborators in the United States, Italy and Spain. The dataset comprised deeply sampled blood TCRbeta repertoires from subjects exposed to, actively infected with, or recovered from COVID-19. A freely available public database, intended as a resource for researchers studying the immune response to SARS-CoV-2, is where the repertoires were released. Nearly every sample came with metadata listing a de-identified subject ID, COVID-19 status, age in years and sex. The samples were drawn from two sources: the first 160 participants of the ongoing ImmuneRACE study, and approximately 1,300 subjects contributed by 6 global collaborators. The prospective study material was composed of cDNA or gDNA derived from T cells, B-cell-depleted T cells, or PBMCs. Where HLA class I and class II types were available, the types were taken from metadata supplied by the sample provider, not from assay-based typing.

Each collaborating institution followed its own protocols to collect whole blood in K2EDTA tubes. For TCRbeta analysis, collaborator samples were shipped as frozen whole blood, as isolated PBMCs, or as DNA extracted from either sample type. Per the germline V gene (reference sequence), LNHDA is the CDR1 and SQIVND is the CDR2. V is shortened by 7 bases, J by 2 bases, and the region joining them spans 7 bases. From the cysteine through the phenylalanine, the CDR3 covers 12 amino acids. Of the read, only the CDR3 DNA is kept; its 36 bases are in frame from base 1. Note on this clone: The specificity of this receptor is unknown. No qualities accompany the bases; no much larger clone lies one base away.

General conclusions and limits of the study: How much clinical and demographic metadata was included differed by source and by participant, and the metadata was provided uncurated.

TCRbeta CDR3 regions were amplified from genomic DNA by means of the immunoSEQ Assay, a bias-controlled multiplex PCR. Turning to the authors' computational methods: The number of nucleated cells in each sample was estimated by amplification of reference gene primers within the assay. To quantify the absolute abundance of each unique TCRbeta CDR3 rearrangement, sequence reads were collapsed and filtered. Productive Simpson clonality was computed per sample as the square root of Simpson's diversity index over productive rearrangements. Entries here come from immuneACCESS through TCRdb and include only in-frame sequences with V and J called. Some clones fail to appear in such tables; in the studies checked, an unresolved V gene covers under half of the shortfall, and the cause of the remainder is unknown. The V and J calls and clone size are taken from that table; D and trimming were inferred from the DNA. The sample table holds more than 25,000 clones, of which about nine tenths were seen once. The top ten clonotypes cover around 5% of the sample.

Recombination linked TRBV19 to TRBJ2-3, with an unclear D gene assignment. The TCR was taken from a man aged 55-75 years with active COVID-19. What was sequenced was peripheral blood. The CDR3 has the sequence CASTSDTDTQYF. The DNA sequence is TGTGCCAGTACCAGCGACACAGATACGCAGTATTTT.